Listed below are T cell receptor beta chains from one sample, sequenced in a study of control samples from healthy donors and cancer patients. Only in-frame clones appear in the TCRdb table, and some are missing; sequencing was by immunoSEQ multiplex PCR. The sample holds about 160,000 clones, 85% to 95% seen once. Sequenced: blood. All receptors derive from a woman in her thirties or forties in good health. Both conserved end residues are part of each CDR3. D genes are given only for firm matches. Not all rows give a size; the values are once, few, many and, for expanded clones, a class.

TRBJ1-2 TRBV9 . TRBD1 CASTKTGGFYGYTF TGTGCCAGCACGAAGACAGGGGGCTTCTATGGCTACACCTTC
TRBJ1-4 TRBV11-2 . . CASSLDLRGGDEKLFF TGTGCCAGCAGCTTAGATCTTAGGGGCGGCGATGAAAAACTGTTTTTT
TRBJ2-1 TRBV7-9 . . CASSLGLGVAYNEQFF TGTGCCAGCAGCTTAGGTTTGGGGGTGGCCTACAATGAGCAGTTCTTC
TRBJ2-7 TRBV4-3 . . CASSLAPASEQYF TGCGCCAGCAGCCTCGCCCCCGCCTCCGAGCAGTACTTC
TRBJ1-1 TRBV6-5 . . CASSYGVGTGDTEAFF TGTGCCAGCAGTTACGGGGTGGGGACCGGTGACACTGAAGCTTTCTTT
TRBJ2-5 TRBV5-6 . TRBD1 CASSLRRTGNFETQYF TGTGCCAGCAGCTTGCGACGGACAGGGAATTTCGAGACCCAGTACTTC
TRBJ1-3 TRBV5-1 . . CASSPGAANSGNTIYF TGCGCCAGCAGCCCTGGGGCGGCAAACTCTGGAAACACCATATATTTT
TRBJ1-1 TRBV19 . . CASSTTANTEAFF TGTGCCAGTAGTACAACAGCGAACACTGAAGCTTTCTTT
TRBJ2-1 TRBV25-1 . TRBD1 CASSARGQAVHEQFF TGTGCCAGCAGTGCCAGAGGACAGGCGGTGCATGAGCAGTTCTTC
TRBJ1-2 TRBV27 . . CASSFATPGDYGYTF TGTGCCAGCAGTTTCGCGACCCCGGGGGACTATGGCTACACCTTC
TRBJ2-7 TRBV6-5 . TRBD1 CASKADRAYEQYF TGTGCCAGCAAAGCGGACAGGGCGTACGAGCAGTACTTC
TRBJ2-7 TRBV5-1 . . CASSSEDSGSYEQYF TGCGCCAGCAGCTCGGAGGACTCTGGCTCCTACGAGCAGTACTTC
TRBJ1-2 TRBV5-5 once . CASSLGTRNYGYTF TGTGCCAGCAGCCTTGGGACACGTAACTATGGCTACACCTTC
TRBJ1-1 TRBV4-3 . . CASSQAPGPMNTEAFF TGCGCCAGCAGCCAAGCCCCGGGGCCAATGAACACTGAAGCTTTCTTT
TRBJ1-2 TRBV4-3 . TRBD1 CASSQEIPGGHGYTF TGCGCCAGCAGCCAAGAAATCCCAGGGGGCCATGGCTACACCTTC
TRBJ1-2 TRBV5-1 . . CASSLNEAYGYTF TGCGCCAGCAGCTTGAACGAAGCCTATGGCTACACCTTC
TRBJ1-2 TRBV6-5 . . CASTNTGRGDYGYTF TGTGCCAGCACTAATACTGGAAGGGGGGACTATGGCTACACCTTC
TRBJ1-6 TRBV4-3 . TRBD1 CASSQDGGQGQNSPLHF TGCGCCAGCAGCCAAGATGGGGGACAGGGTCAAAATTCACCCCTCCACTTT
TRBJ2-7 TRBV7-9 . TRBD2 CASSLGWGSGSSYEQYF TGTGCCAGCAGCTTAGGTTGGGGTAGCGGGAGCTCCTACGAGCAGTACTTC
TRBJ1-5 TRBV7-2 . TRBD1 CASSLSRGREPQHF TGTGCCAGCAGCTTATCAAGGGGGCGGGAGCCCCAGCATTTT
TRBJ2-7 TRBV27 once TRBD1 CASSIQGAAGEQYF TGTGCCAGCAGTATACAGGGGGCAGCGGGCGAGCAGTACTTC
TRBJ2-6 TRBV27 . . CASTVWKSSSGANVLTF TGTGCCAGCACTGTTTGGAAAAGTAGCTCTGGGGCCAACGTCCTGACTTTC
TRBJ2-2 TRBV19 . . CASRTGPKGELFF TGTGCCAGTAGAACGGGGCCAAAGGGGGAGCTGTTTTTT
TRBJ2-1 TRBV11-2 . . CASSSVDEQFF TGTGCCAGCAGCTCGGTGGATGAGCAGTTCTTC
TRBJ2-7 TRBV27 . . CASSLSRDRDEQYF TGTGCCAGCAGTTTATCAAGGGATCGAGACGAGCAGTACTTC
TRBJ2-2 TRBV27 . TRBD2 CASSPPSGRYTGELFF TGTGCCAGCAGTCCGCCTAGCGGGAGGTACACCGGGGAGCTGTTTTTT
TRBJ2-2 TRBV10-3 . TRBD2 CAISVSSGSFDGELFF TGTGCCATCAGTGTATCTAGCGGGAGCTTTGACGGGGAGCTGTTTTTT
TRBJ1-4 TRBV5-4 . . CASSFGGAGEKLFF TGTGCCAGCAGCTTTGGGGGAGCAGGTGAAAAACTGTTTTTT
TRBJ1-1 TRBV7-2 . . CASRQRGFGNTEAFF TGTGCCAGCAGACAAAGGGGCTTCGGGAACACTGAAGCTTTCTTT
TRBJ1-1 TRBV5-1 . . CASSLDGPDTEAFF TGCGCCAGCAGCTTGGATGGGCCGGACACTGAAGCTTTCTTT
TRBJ1-1 TRBV30 . . CAWSVMNTEAFF TGTGCCTGGAGTGTAATGAACACTGAAGCTTTCTTT
TRBJ2-4 TRBV7-9 . TRBD1 CASSSGTEVQYF TGTGCCAGCAGCTCCGGGACAGAAGTTCAGTACTTC
TRBJ1-5 TRBV12-3/TRBV12-4 . . CASSHGGDQPQHF TGTGCCAGCAGTCATGGAGGCGATCAGCCCCAGCATTTT
TRBJ1-4 TRBV6-5 . TRBD1 CASSTDRGRGVKLFF TGTGCCAGCAGTACCGACAGGGGGCGCGGCGTAAAACTGTTTTTT
TRBJ2-7 TRBV7-6 . . CASSSGATYEQYF TGTGCCAGCAGCTCGGGGGCTACGTACGAGCAGTACTTC
TRBJ2-7 TRBV5-5 . TRBD2 CASSWGGGAYEQYF TGTGCCAGCAGCTGGGGCGGGGGGGCCTACGAGCAGTACTTC
TRBJ2-2 TRBV9 . . CASSPRPYTGELFF TGTGCCAGCAGCCCTCGCCCGTACACCGGGGAGCTGTTTTTT
TRBJ1-2 TRBV19 . TRBD1 CASKYATGNYGYTF TGTGCCAGTAAATACGCGACAGGGAACTATGGCTACACCTTC
TRBJ1-3 TRBV7-9 . . CASSPQGIAVGNTIYF TGTGCCAGCAGCCCGCAGGGTATTGCTGTCGGAAACACCATATATTTT
TRBJ2-4 TRBV27 . . CASSLQGYFDKNIQYF TGTGCCAGCAGTTTACAGGGTTACTTTGACAAAAACATTCAGTACTTC
TRBJ1-3 TRBV27 . . CASSGGITGNTIYF TGTGCCAGCAGCGGGGGGATAACTGGAAACACCATATATTTT
TRBJ2-2 TRBV21-1 . . CASSRTYETGGVHRGAVF TGTGCCAGCAGCAGAACCTACGAGACAGGGGGCGTCCACCGGGGAGCTGTTTTT
TRBJ1-2 TRBV9 once . CASSVRLSRHGYTF TGTGCCAGCAGCGTAAGGCTCAGCCGACATGGCTACACCTTC
TRBJ2-7 TRBV10-3 . TRBD2 CAIQLAGGSYEQYF TGTGCCATCCAACTAGCGGGAGGCTCCTACGAGCAGTACTTC
TRBJ1-1 TRBV4-1 . . CASSLSPGLGSTEAFF TGCGCCAGCAGCCTATCCCCGGGGCTAGGGAGCACTGAAGCTTTCTTT
TRBJ1-1 TRBV7-2 . TRBD1 CASSFRTGGGSEAFF TGTGCCAGCAGCTTCAGGACAGGGGGAGGATCTGAAGCTTTCTTT
TRBJ1-3 TRBV9 . . CASSVGVSGNTIYF TGTGCCAGCAGCGTCGGAGTCTCTGGAAACACCATATATTTT
TRBJ1-2 TRBV9 . TRBD1 CASKGQGSDYGYTF TGTGCCAGTAAGGGACAGGGATCGGACTATGGCTACACCTTC
TRBJ1-6 TRBV12-5 . . CASGLEEDSPLHF TGTGCTAGTGGTTTGGAAGAGGATTCACCCCTCCACTTT